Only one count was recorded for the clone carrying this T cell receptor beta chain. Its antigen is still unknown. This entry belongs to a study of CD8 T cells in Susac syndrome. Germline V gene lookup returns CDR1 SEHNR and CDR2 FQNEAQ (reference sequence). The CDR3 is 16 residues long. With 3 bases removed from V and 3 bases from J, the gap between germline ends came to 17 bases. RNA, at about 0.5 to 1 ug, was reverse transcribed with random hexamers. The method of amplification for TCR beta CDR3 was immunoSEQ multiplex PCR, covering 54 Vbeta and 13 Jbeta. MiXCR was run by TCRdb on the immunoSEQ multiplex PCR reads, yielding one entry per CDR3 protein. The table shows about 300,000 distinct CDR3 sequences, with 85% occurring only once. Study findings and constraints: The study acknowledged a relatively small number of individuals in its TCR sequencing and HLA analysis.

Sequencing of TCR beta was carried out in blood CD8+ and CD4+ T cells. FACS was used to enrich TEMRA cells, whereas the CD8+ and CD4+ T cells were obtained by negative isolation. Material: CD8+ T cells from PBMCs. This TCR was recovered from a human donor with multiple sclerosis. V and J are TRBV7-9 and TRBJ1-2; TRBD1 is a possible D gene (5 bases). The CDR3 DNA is TGTGCCAGCAGCTTTCTTGGGGGGAGCGAAGACTATGGCTACACCTTC. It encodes CASSFLGGSEDYGYTF.